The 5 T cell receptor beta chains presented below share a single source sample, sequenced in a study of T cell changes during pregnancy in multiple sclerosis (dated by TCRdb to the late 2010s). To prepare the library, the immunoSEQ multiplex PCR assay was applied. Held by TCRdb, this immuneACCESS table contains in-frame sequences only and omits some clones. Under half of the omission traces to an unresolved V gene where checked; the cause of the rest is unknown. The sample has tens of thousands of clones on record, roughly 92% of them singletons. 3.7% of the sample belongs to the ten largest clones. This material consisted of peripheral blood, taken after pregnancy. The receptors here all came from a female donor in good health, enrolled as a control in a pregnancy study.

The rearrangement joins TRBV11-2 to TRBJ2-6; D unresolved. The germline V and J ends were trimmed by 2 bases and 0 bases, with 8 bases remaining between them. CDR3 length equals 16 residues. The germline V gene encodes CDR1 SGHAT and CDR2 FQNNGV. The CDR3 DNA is TGTGCCAGCAGCTTATGGGCGAACTCTGGGGCCAACGTCCTGACTTTC. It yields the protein CASSLWANSGANVLTF.

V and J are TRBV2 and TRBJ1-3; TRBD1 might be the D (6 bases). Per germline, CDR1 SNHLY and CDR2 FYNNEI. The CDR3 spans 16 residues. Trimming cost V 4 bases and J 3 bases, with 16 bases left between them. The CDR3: CASSVYLTGNGNTIYF. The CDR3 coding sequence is TGTGCCAGCAGTGTTTATCTTACAGGGAATGGAAACACCATATATTTT.

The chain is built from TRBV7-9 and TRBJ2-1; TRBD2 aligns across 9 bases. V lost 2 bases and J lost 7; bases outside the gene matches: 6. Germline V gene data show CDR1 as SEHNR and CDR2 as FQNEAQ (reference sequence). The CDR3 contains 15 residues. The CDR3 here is CASSLLRTSENEQFF. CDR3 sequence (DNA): TGTGCCAGCAGCTTACTCAGGACTAGCGAGAATGAGCAGTTCTTC.

The CDR3 protein is CASKRTSGVSYNEQFF. In DNA form, the CDR3 reads TGCGCCAGCAAGAGGACTAGCGGGGTATCCTACAATGAGCAGTTCTTC. The gene calls are TRBV5-1 and TRBJ2-1; 12 positions match TRBD2. The CDR3 is 16 amino acids. Trimming took 6 bases from V and 1 from J; bases not matched to a gene: 5. Germline CDR1 SGHRS, CDR2 YFSETQ.

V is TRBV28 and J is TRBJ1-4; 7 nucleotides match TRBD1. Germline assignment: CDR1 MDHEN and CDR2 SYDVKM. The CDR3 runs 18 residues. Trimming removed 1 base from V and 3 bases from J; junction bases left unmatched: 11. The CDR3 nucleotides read TGTGCCAGCAGTTTATTCAGGGGGGCCCCCACACCTAATGAAAAACTGTTTTTT. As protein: CASSLFRGAPTPNEKLFF.